The 14 T cell receptor beta chains in this list originate from one sample, sequenced in a study of T cells in Graves' hyperthyroidism and ophthalmopathy. Amplification yielded TCR beta CDR3 regions, with RNA transcripts as the source. The HTBI set primed first-round TCR CDR3 RT-PCR. One entry per CDR3 protein results from TCRdb running MiXCR on the multiplex PCR reads. The data contain hundreds of thousands of distinct CDR3 sequences, approximately 14% of them singletons. Sequenced material: blood. The origin of the receptors is a woman between 45 and 65 years old with Graves' ophthalmopathy.

J is TRBJ2-5 and V is TRBV11-2; 16 bases agree with TRBD2. The CDR3 has 22 amino acids. Unmatched junction bases numbered 14, after V lost 1 base and J lost 0 bases. Germline V gene lookup returns CDR1 SGHAT and CDR2 FQNNGV. CDR3 nucleotides: TGTGCCAGCAGCTTAGCCGCCGGGACTAGCGGGAGGGGACGAAGCTACCAAGAGACCCAGTACTTC. Protein product: CASSLAAGTSGRGRSYQETQYF.

This clonotype has a count of ten or more. The chain carries TRBV3-1 and TRBJ1-1, with D perhaps TRBD1 (5 bases). There are 14 residues in the CDR3. CDR1 and CDR2 from the germline V gene are LGHDT and YNNKEL (reference sequence). Trimming pared 5 bases from V and 1 base from J, leaving 11 bases between. CDR3 DNA sequence: TGTGCCAGCAGCGATGGAGGGGAGAACACTGAAGCTTTCTTT. Its translation is CASSDGGENTEAFF.

The chain links TRBV5-4 to TRBJ2-5; 8 positions agree with TRBD2. V lost 9 bases to trimming and J lost 5 bases; unmatched junction nucleotides: 15. Germline V gene data show CDR1 as SGHNT and CDR2 as YYREEE (reference sequence). CDR3 size: 15 residues. The CDR3 nucleotides are TGTGCCACCTCAGCCACAGCGGGAGAGGAGGAGACCCAGTACTTC. This translates into CATSATAGEEETQYF.

This clonotype has ten or more counts. V gene TRBV5-1 combines with J gene TRBJ2-3; D remains ambiguous. V was cut by 5 bases and J by 2 bases, with 15 bases left in between. Germline CDR1 and CDR2: SGHRS and YFSETQ. The CDR3 length is 15 residues. CDR3 nucleotides: TGCGCCAGCAGGACGGCAGTGGAGAACACAGATACGCAGTATTTT. This sequence encodes CASRTAVENTDTQYF.

The chain links TRBV9 to TRBJ2-3, with TRBD2 matching over 9 bases. The germline V gene encodes CDR1 SGDLS and CDR2 YYNGEE. The CDR3 loop spans 13 amino acids. The V and J ends lost 4 bases and 6 bases, in that order; junction bases with no gene match: 3. CDR3 coding DNA: TGTGCCAGCAGCCCCGCGGGGGGGGATACGCAGTATTTT. Protein sequence: CASSPAGGDTQYF. The full variable domain, completed using reference TRBV9 and TRBJ2-3, is DSGVTQTPKHLITATGQRVTLRCSPRSGDLSVYWYQQSLDQGLQFLIQYYNGEERAKGNILERFSAQQFPDLHSELNLSSLELGDSALYFCASSPAGGDTQYFGPGTRLTVL.

This clonotype has only a few counts. This chain joins TRBV19 and TRBJ1-1, with 12 bases aligning to TRBD1. Trimming cost V 6 bases and J 10 bases; bases outside gene matches: 9. Germline V gene data show CDR1 as LNHDA and CDR2 as SQIVND (reference sequence). This CDR3 contains 14 residues. DNA for the CDR3: TGTGCCAGTAGCATTTCGGGACAGGGGGCTGCAGCTTTCTTT. This gives the protein CASSISGQGAAAFF.

The chain recombines TRBV7-9 with TRBJ2-7; 10 nucleotides line up with TRBD1. V shed 7 bases and J 5 bases; nucleotides not matched to a gene: 11. This CDR3 spans 15 amino acids. The germline V gene encodes CDR1 SEHNR and CDR2 FQNEAQ (reference sequence). The CDR3 region is CASNPWDRGSDEQYF. The CDR3 nucleotides are TGTGCCAGCAACCCTTGGGACAGGGGTTCTGACGAGCAGTACTTC.

The table lists this clonotype with many counts. V and J are TRBV10-3 and TRBJ2-1; a possible D gene is TRBD2 (6 bases). V lost 0 bases to trimming and J lost 7 bases, with 19 bases between them. Germline CDR1 ENHRY, CDR2 SYGVKD. This CDR3 has 17 amino acids. DNA for the CDR3: TGTGCCATCAGTGAGTCAAGCTGGAGCACGGCGGGGAATGAGCAGTTCTTC. Protein: CAISESSWSTAGNEQFF.

J is TRBJ1-1 and V is TRBV12-5; 12 bases agree with TRBD1. V shed 7 bases and J 0 bases; nucleotides not matched to a gene: 12. CDR3 length equals 18 residues. CDR1 is LGHNT and CDR2 is FRNRAP in the germline V gene. The CDR3 loop reads CASVFGTGGKIVNTEAFF. The DNA for the CDR3 is TGTGCTAGTGTATTTGGGACAGGGGGCAAAATAGTGAACACTGAAGCTTTCTTT.

In this sample, this clonotype turned up many times. The CDR3 DNA reads as TGTGCCAGCAGTTTTAAGTTCTCGGACAGGGGTTACGAGCAGTACTTC. Its protein is CASSFKFSDRGYEQYF. The genes are TRBV28 and TRBJ2-7; 9 bases align to TRBD1. Trimming at V came to 3 bases and at J to 4 bases, leaving 10 bases not matched to a gene. The CDR3 runs 16 residues. Per germline, CDR1 MDHEN and CDR2 SYDVKM.

This clonotype was counted at least ten times. The rearrangement uses TRBV5-6 and TRBJ1-5, with a weak D call TRBD1 (5 bases). The CDR3 extends over 12 amino acids. V was pared by 2 bases and J by 6 bases, with 6 bases between. The germline gives CDR1 SGHDT, CDR2 YYEEEE. The CDR3 loop reads CASSFTGQPQHF. DNA of the CDR3: TGTGCCAGCAGCTTTACAGGTCAGCCCCAGCATTTT.

This clonotype was recorded a few times. The chain is built from TRBV20-1 and TRBJ1-2, with D perhaps matching TRBD1 (6 bases). This CDR3 is built from 14 residues. The V gene's germline CDR1 is DFQATT and CDR2 SNEGSKA (reference sequence). Trimming cost V 6 bases and J 4 bases, with 18 bases left between them. CDR3 DNA sequence: TGCAGTGCCGAGGGGGGGCAGGCAGGCTATGGCTACACCTTC. Translated, it gives CSAEGGQAGYGYTF.

The chain recombines TRBV27 with TRBJ2-5; D unclear. The CDR3 consists of 14 residues. The germline V and J ends were trimmed by 8 bases and 3 bases, with 16 bases remaining between them. From germline, CDR1 is MNHEY and CDR2 SMNVEV (reference sequence). CDR3 in amino acids: CASSLGPVEETQYF. The CDR3, as DNA: TGTGCCAGCTCCCTTGGGCCAGTTGAAGAGACCCAGTACTTC.

This clonotype was counted many times. The rearrangement links TRBV20-1 to TRBJ2-7, with no clear D. This CDR3 comprises 13 residues. Germline CDR1 and CDR2: DFQATT and SNEGSKA (reference sequence). Trimming took off 6 bases at V and 5 bases at J, with 17 bases between the two ends. CDR3 DNA: TGCAGTGCCGGAGCCTACAGCGTAGACGAGCAGTACTTC. As protein: CSAGAYSVDEQYF.